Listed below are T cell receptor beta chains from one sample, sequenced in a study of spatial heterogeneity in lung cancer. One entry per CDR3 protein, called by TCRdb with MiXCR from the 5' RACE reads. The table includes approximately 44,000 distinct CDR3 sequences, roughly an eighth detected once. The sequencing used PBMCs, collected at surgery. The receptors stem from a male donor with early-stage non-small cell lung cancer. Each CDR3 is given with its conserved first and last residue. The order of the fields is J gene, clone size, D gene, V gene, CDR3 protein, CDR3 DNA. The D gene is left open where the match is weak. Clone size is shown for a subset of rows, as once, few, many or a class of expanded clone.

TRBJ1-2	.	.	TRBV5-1	CASSFGLGGYTF	TGCGCCAGCAGCTTCGGGCTCGGTGGCTACACCTTC
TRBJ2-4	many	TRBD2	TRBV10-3	CAISEQATSGGAKNIQYF	TGTGCCATCAGTGAGCAAGCAACTAGCGGGGGGGCCAAAAACATTCAGTACTTC
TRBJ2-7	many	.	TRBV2	CASSVRRDTFRGEQYF	TGTGCCAGCAGTGTCCGCCGGGACACCTTTCGGGGCGAGCAGTACTTC
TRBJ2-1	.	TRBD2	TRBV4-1	CASSFGLAAYNEQFF	TGCGCCAGCAGCTTTGGACTAGCGGCTTACAATGAGCAGTTCTTC
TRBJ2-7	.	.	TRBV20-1	CSARMGAGSLEYF	TGCAGTGCTAGGATGGGCGCCGGGAGTTTGGAGTACTTC
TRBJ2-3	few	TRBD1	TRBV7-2	CASSLDRGRTDTQYF	TGTGCCAGCAGCTTGGACAGGGGTCGAACAGATACGCAGTATTTT
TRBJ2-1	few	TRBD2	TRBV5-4	CASSPRTSGSYNEQFF	TGTGCCAGCAGCCCCCGGACTAGCGGTTCCTACAATGAGCAGTTCTTC
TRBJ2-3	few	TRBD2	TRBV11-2	CASSLEGRLAEPDTQYF	TGTGCCAGCAGCTTAGAAGGACGACTAGCGGAGCCAGATACGCAGTATTTT
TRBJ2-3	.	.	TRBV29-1	CSVNIDSSDTQYF	TGCAGCGTGAATATTGACAGCTCAGATACGCAGTATTTT
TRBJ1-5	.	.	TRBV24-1	CATSGAGSVQPQHF	TGTGCCACCAGTGGCGCAGGGTCGGTACAGCCCCAGCATTTT
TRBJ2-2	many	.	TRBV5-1	CASSLAPGETGELFF	TGCGCCAGCAGCTTGGCCCCAGGGGAGACCGGGGAGCTGTTTTTT
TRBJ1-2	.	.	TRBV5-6	CASSGFRARDYGYTF	TGTGCCAGCAGCGGGTTTAGGGCAAGGGACTATGGCTACACCTTC
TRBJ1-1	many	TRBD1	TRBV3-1	CASSHGQGGTEAFF	TGTGCCAGCAGCCATGGACAGGGAGGCACTGAAGCTTTCTTT
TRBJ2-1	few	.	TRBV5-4	CASSLDSSSYNEQFF	TGTGCCAGCAGCCTGGACAGCAGCTCCTACAATGAGCAGTTCTTC
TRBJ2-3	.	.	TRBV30	CAWRLERTDTQYF	TGTGCCTGGAGACTAGAACGGACAGATACGCAGTATTTT
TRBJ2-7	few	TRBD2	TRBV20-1	CSATLPRLAVSYEQYF	TGCAGTGCCACGCTCCCGCGACTAGCGGTATCCTACGAGCAGTACTTC
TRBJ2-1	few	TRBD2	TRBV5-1	CASSLTSANNEQFF	TGCGCCAGCAGCTTGACTAGCGCTAACAATGAGCAGTTCTTC
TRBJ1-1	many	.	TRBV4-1	CASSQGSQAFF	TGCGCCAGCAGCCAAGGATCCCAAGCTTTCTTT
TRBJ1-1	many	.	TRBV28	CASSYGQLRAFF	TGTGCCAGCAGTTACGGACAGCTGCGGGCTTTCTTT
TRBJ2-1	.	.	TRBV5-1	CASSLENNEQFF	TGCGCCAGCAGCTTGGAAAACAATGAGCAGTTCTTC
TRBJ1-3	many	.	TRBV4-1	CASSQDWPGEGNTIYF	TGCGCCAGCAGCCAAGATTGGCCAGGGGAAGGAAACACCATATATTTT
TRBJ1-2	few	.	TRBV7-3	CASSPLGGAIGYTF	TGTGCCAGCAGCCCCCTAGGGGGGGCAATTGGCTACACCTTC